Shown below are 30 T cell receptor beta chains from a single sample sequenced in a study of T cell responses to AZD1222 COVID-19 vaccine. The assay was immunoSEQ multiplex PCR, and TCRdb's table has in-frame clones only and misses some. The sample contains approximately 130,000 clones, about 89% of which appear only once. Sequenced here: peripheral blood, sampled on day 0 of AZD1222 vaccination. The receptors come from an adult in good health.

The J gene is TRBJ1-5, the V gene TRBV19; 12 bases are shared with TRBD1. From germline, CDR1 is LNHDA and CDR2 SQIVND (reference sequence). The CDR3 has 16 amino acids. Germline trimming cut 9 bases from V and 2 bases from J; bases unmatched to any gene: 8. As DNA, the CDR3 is TGTGCCAGCTCCGGGACAGGGGGCAGGGGCAATCAGCCCCAGCATTTT. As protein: CASSGTGGRGNQPQHF.

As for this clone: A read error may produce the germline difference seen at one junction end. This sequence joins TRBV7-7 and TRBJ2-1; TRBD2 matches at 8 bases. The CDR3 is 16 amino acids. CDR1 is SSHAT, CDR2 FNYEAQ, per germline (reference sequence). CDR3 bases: TGTGCTAGCAGCCTCCCTACTAGCGGAAATTACAATGAGCAGTTCTTC. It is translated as CASSLPTSGNYNEQFF.

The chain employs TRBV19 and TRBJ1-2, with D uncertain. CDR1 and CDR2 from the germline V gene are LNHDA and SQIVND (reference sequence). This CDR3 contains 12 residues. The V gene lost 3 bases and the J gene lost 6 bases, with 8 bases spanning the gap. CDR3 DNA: TGTGCCAGTAGTATCTCCTTTAATGGCTACACCTTC. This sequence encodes CASSISFNGYTF.

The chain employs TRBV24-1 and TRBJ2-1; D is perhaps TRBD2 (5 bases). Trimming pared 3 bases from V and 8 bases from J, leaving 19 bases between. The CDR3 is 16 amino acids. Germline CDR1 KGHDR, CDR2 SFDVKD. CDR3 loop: CATSDVPGIRGHEQFF. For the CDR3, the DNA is TGTGCCACCAGTGATGTTCCGGGGATAAGAGGGCATGAGCAGTTCTTC.

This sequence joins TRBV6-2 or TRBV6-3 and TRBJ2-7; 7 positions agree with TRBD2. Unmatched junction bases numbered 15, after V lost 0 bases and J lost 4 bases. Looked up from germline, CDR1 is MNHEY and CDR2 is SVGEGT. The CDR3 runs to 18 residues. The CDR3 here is CASSYSIPAGPPRYEQYF. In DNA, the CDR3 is TGTGCCAGCAGTTACTCGATCCCAGCGGGACCCCCAAGATACGAGCAGTACTTC.

This CDR3 reads CASSFSGGPNEKLFF. The CDR3 region has the DNA TGTGCCAGCAGCTTCTCCGGGGGTCCCAATGAAAAACTGTTTTTT. The chain carries TRBV7-3 and TRBJ1-4, with D tentatively TRBD1 (5 bases). The CDR3 is 15 residues long. CDR1 and CDR2 from the germline V gene are SGHTA and FQGTGA. Deletions cut 3 bases from V and 5 bases from J, with 13 bases between.

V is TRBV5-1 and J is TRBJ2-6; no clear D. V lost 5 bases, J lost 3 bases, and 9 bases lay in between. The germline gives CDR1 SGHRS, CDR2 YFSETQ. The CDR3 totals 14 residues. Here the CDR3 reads CASRSAVGANVLTF. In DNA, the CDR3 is TGCGCCAGCAGAAGCGCGGTTGGGGCCAACGTCCTGACTTTC. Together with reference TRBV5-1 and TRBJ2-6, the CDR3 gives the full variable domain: KAGVTQTPRYLIKTRGQQVTLSCSPISGHRSVSWYQQTPGQGLQFLFEYFSETQRNKGNFPGRFSGRQFSNSRSEMNVSTLELGDSALYLCASRSAVGANVLTFGAGSRLTVL.

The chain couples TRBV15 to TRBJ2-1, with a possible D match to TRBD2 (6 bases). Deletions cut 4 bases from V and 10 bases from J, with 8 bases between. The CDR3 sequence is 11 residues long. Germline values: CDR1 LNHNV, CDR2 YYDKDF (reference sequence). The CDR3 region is CATSTSGEQFF. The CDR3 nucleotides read TGTGCCACCAGCACCAGCGGGGAGCAGTTCTTC.

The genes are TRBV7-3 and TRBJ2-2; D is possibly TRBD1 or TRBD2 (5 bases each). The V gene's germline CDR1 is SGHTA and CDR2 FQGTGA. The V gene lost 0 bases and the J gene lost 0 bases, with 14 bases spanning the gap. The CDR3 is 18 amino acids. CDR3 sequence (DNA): TGTGCCAGCAGCTTAACCCCTCAGGGACGTCCGAACACCGGGGAGCTGTTTTTT. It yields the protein CASSLTPQGRPNTGELFF.

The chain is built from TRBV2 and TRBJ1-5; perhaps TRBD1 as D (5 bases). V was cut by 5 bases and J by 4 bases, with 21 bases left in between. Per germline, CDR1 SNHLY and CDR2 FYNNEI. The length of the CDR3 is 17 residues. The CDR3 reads CASSPRAVGVRNQPQHF. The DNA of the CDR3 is TGTGCCAGCAGTCCCCGAGCGGTAGGGGTCAGGAATCAGCCCCAGCATTTT.

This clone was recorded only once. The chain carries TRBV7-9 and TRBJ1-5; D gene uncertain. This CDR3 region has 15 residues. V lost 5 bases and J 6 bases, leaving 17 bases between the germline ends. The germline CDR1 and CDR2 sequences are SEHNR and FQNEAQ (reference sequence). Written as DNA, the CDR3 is TGTGCCAGCAGCCCCCCCCGGTGGAGCGGTCAGCCCCAGCATTTT. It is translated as CASSPPRWSGQPQHF. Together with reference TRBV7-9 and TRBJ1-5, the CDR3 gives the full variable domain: DTGVSQNPRHKITKRGQNVTFRCDPISEHNRLYWYRQTLGQGPEFLTYFQNEAQLEKSRLLSDRFSAERPKGSFSTLEIQRTEQGDSAMYLCASSPPRWSGQPQHFGDGTRLSIL.

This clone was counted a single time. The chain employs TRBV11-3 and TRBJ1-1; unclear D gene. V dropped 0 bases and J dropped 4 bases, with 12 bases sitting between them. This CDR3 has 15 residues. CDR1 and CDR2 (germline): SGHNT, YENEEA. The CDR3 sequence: CASSLEGPQSTEAFF. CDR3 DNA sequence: TGTGCCAGCAGCTTAGAAGGACCCCAGAGCACTGAAGCTTTCTTT.

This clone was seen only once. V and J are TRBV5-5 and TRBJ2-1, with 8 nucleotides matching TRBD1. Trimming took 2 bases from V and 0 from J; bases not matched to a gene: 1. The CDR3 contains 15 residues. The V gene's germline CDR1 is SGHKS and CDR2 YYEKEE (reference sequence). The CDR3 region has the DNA TGTGCCAGCAGCTTCCAGGGGGCCTCCTACAATGAGCAGTTCTTC. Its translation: CASSFQGASYNEQFF.

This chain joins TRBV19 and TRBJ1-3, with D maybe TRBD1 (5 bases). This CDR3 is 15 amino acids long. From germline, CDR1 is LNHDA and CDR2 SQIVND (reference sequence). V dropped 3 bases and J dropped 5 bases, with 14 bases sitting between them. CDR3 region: CASSMGRSLRNTIYF. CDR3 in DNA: TGTGCCAGTAGTATGGGGCGGTCGCTCCGAAACACCATATATTTT.

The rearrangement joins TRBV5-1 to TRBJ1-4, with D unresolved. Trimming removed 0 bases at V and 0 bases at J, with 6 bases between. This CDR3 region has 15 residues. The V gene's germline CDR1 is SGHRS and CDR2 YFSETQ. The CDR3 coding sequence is TGCGCCAGCAGCTTGGAAGGTGCAACTAATGAAAAACTGTTTTTT. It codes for CASSLEGATNEKLFF.

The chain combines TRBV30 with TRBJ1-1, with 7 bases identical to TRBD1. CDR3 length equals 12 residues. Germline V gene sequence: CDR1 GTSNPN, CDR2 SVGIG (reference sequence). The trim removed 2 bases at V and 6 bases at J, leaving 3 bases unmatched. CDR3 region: CAWSSDRAEAFF. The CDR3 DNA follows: TGTGCCTGGAGTAGTGACAGGGCTGAAGCTTTCTTT.

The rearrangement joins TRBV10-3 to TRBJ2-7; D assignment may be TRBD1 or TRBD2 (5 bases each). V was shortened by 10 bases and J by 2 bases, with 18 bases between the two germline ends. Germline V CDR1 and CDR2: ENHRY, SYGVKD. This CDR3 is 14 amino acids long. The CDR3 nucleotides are TGTGCCACAAGAGCATGGGGACCGACCTACGAGCAGTACTTC. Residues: CATRAWGPTYEQYF.

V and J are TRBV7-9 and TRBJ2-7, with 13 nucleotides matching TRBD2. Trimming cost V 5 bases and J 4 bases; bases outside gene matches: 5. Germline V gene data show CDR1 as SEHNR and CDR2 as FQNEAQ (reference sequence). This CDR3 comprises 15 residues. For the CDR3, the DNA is TGTGCCAGCAGCGTAGGACTAGCGGGAGTTTACGAGCAGTACTTC. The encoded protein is CASSVGLAGVYEQYF.

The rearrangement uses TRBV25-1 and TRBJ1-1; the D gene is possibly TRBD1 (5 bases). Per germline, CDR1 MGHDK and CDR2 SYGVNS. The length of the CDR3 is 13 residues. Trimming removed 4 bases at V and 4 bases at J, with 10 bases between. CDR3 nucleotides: TGTGCCAGCAGTGGACTAAGGGGCACTGAAGCTTTCTTT. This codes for CASSGLRGTEAFF.

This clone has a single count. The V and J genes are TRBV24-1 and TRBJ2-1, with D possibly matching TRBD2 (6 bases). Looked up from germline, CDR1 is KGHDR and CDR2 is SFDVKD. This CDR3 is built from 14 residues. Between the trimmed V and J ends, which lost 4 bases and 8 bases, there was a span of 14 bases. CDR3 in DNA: TGTGCCACCAGTGAAGAGGGACTGGGTTATGAGCAGTTCTTC. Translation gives CATSEEGLGYEQFF.

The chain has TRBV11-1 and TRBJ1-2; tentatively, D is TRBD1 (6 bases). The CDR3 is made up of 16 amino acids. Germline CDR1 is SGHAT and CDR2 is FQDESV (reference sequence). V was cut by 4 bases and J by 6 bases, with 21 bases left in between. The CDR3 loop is CASSSRQASHFNGYTF. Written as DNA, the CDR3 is TGTGCCAGCAGCTCTAGACAGGCCTCTCACTTTAATGGCTACACCTTC.

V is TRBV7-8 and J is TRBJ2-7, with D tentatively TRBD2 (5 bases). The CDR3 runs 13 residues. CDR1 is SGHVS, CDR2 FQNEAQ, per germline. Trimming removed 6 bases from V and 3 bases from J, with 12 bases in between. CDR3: CASSRGIGYEQYF. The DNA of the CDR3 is TGTGCCAGCAGTCGGGGAATAGGCTACGAGCAGTACTTC.

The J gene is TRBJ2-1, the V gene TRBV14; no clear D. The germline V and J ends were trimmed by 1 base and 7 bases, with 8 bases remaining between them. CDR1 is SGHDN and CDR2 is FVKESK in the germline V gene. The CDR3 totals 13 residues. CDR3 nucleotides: TGTGCCAGCAGCCAAGTTATAGGGAATGAGCAGTTCTTC. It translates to CASSQVIGNEQFF.

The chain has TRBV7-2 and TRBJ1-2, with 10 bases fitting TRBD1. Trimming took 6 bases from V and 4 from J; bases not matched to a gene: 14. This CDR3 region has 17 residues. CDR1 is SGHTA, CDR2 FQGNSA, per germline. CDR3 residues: CASRKSGTGVRGYGYTF. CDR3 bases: TGTGCCAGCAGAAAGTCCGGGACAGGGGTCAGAGGCTATGGCTACACCTTC.

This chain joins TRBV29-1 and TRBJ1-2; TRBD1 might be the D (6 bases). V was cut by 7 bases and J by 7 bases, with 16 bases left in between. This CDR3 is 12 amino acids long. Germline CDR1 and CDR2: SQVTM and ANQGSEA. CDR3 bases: TGCAGCGATAAGACAGGCCTAGGTGGCTACACCTTC. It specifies CSDKTGLGGYTF.

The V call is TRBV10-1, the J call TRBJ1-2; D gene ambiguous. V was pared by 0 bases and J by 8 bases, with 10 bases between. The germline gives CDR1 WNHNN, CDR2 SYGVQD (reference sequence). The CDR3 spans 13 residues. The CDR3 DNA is TGCGCCAGCAGTGAGTCCGAGAGAGGCGGCTACACCTTC. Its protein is CASSESERGGYTF.

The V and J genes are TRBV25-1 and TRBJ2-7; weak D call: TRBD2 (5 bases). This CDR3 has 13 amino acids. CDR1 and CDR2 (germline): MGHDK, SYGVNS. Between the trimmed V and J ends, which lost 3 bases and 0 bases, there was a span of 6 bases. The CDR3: CASSERASYEQYF. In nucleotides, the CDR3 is TGTGCCAGCAGTGAGAGGGCCTCCTACGAGCAGTACTTC.

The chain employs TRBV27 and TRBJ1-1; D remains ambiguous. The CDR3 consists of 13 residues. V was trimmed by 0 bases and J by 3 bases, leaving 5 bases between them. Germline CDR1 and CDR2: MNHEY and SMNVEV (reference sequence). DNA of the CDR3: TGTGCCAGCAGTTTATCTCGGGACACTGAAGCTTTCTTT. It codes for CASSLSRDTEAFF.

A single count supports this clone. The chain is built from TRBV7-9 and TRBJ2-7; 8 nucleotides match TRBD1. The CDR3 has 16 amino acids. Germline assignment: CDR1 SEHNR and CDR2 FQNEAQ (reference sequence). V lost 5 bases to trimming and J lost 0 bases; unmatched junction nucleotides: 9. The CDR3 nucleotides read TGTGCCAGCAGCCCCCGGGGACAGGAAAGCTCCTACGAGCAGTACTTC. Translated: CASSPRGQESSYEQYF.

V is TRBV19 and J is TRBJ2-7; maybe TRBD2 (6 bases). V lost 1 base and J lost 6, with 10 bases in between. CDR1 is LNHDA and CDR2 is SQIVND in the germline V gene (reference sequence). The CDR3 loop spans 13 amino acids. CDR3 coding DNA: TGTGCCAGTAGTATAGTTGGGGGGAGCGAGCAGTACTTC. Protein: CASSIVGGSEQYF.